This T cell receptor beta chain came from a study of somatic mutations in cytotoxic T cells in rheumatoid arthritis. Across the study: Peripheral blood samples of approximately 30 ml EDTA were taken from patients directly after diagnosis and before treatment. General observations from the study: Over 20% of CD8+ cells belonged to the largest CD8+ clone in about an eighth of the roughly 60 patients. Between rheumatoid arthritis patients and age-matched healthy controls, CD8+ T-cell clonality showed no significant difference. Multiple comparisons were not accounted for in the slight TRBV07 underrepresentation seen in rheumatoid arthritis patients.

The CDR3 consists of 16 residues. Germline assignment: CDR1 LNHDA and CDR2 SQIVND (reference sequence). The V end lost 7 bases, the J end lost 2 bases, and 18 bases lay between the germline ends. The repertoire was sequenced with immunoSEQ multiplex PCR; TCRdb's copy has only in-frame clones and lacks some. The data contain about 2,000 clones, around 84% of them singletons. As regards this clone: Its antigen is not known.

The chain is built from TRBV19 and TRBJ1-5; D remains unclear. The source is a man in his fifties or sixties with rheumatoid arthritis. The sample was CD8+ T cells sorted from blood. This CDR3 reads CASTPFYRGGNQPQHF. Here the CDR3 DNA reads TGTGCCAGTACGCCGTTCTACCGAGGCGGCAATCAGCCCCAGCATTTT.